These 27 T cell receptor beta chains were sequenced from one sample in a study of regulatory T cells in long-lasting Graves disease. Libraries of TCR beta came from iRepertoire HTBI primers plus Arm-PCR of CDR3 regions. TCRdb passed the multiplex PCR reads through MiXCR, listing each CDR3 protein once. The repertoire includes 400,000 to 450,000 distinct CDR3 sequences, roughly a quarter of them detected once, and 26% sits in the top ten. The time point: persistent/refractory GD, antithyroid drugs over 5 years with positive TRAb. There was RNA extracted from PBMCs, and the TCR library was made from it. The material was peripheral blood mononuclear cells (PBMCs), obtained when the disease was refractory, from a patient treated with antithyroid drugs. Receptors originate from a female donor with Graves disease.

This clonotype showed up just a few times. V gene TRBV12-5 combines with J gene TRBJ2-2; D ambiguous. CDR1 is LGHNT, CDR2 FRNRAP, per germline. The CDR3 runs to 13 residues. V shed 4 bases and J shed 7 bases, with 10 bases lying between them. CDR3 protein: CASGSTVVGELFF. The CDR3 DNA reads TGTGCTAGTGGTTCCACGGTGGTCGGGGAGCTGTTTTTT. Full variable domain (remainder filled in from reference TRBV12-5 and TRBJ2-2): DARVTQTPRHKVTEMGQEVTMRCQPILGHNTVFWYRQTMMQGLELLAYFRNRAPLDDSGMPKDRFSAEMPDATLATLKIQPSEPRDSAVYFCASGSTVVGELFFGEGSRLTVL.

This chain joins TRBV2 and TRBJ2-1; no definite D call. The length of the CDR3 is 13 residues. Germline CDR1 and CDR2: SNHLY and FYNNEI. Between the trimmed V and J ends, which lost 7 bases and 5 bases, there was a span of 12 bases. The DNA for the CDR3 is TGTGCCAGCATGAGACTTGGTAACAATGAGCAGTTCTTC. Protein: CASMRLGNNEQFF.

The table lists this clonotype with a few counts. The CDR3, as DNA: TGTGCCAGCAGCTTGGAGCGGGGTGAAGCTTTCTTT. This codes for CASSLERGEAFF. The chain links TRBV5-6 to TRBJ1-1; no definite D call. The V and J ends lost 0 bases and 7 bases respectively, with 7 bases between them. The germline gives CDR1 SGHDT, CDR2 YYEEEE. This CDR3 spans 12 amino acids.

There are a few counts of this clonotype. The rearrangement joins TRBV9 to TRBJ2-6; D call uncertain. Looked up from germline, CDR1 is SGDLS and CDR2 is YYNGEE. The V end was cut by 1 base, the J end by 0 bases, with 11 bases between. The CDR3 runs 17 residues. In nucleotides, the CDR3 is TGTGCCAGCAGCGTATCACCACTCTACTCTGGGGCCAACGTCCTGACTTTC. Translation: CASSVSPLYSGANVLTF.

This clonotype was detected only a few times. The genes are TRBV20-1 and TRBJ2-7; 10 positions match TRBD1. In germline, CDR1 is DFQATT, CDR2 SNEGSKA (reference sequence). The J segment lost 6 bases and the V segment lost 5 bases, leaving 10 bases of the junction unmatched. The CDR3 is made up of 14 amino acids. The CDR3 DNA is TGCAGTGCTGGCAAGCCGGGACAGGGGACCGAGCAGTACTTC. The encoded protein is CSAGKPGQGTEQYF.

A few counts support this clonotype. The V and J genes are TRBV7-9 and TRBJ2-7; TRBD2 is a possible D gene (6 bases). This CDR3 spans 13 amino acids. The germline CDR1 and CDR2 sequences are SEHNR and FQNEAQ (reference sequence). Trimming removed 5 bases from V and 6 bases from J, with 14 bases in between. The CDR3 DNA follows: TGTGCCAGCAGCCCAGGAGGGCAAAGCGAGCAGTACTTC. Protein: CASSPGGQSEQYF.

The rearrangement links TRBV7-9 to TRBJ2-7; D gene uncertain. The CDR3 has 13 residues. V was cut by 1 base and J by 5 bases, with 9 bases left in between. The V gene's germline CDR1 is SEHNR and CDR2 FQNEAQ (reference sequence). CDR3 DNA: TGTGCCAGCAGCTTAGGGCAGCCTGACGAGCAGTACTTC. Translation: CASSLGQPDEQYF.

This clonotype was counted at least ten times. V gene TRBV11-1 combines with J gene TRBJ2-2; D is perhaps TRBD2 (5 bases). The V and J ends lost 0 bases and 3 bases respectively, with 11 bases between them. Germline V CDR1 and CDR2: SGHAT, FQDESV (reference sequence). CDR3 length equals 16 residues. The CDR3 region is CASSLAKRLYTGELFF. CDR3 in DNA: TGTGCCAGCAGCTTAGCGAAGCGGTTATACACCGGGGAGCTGTTTTTT.

This clonotype occurred many times. This sequence joins TRBV2 and TRBJ2-7, with a possible D match to TRBD1 (5 bases). Germline CDR1 and CDR2: SNHLY and FYNNEI. Deletions cut 6 bases from V and 2 bases from J, with 14 bases between. The CDR3 spans 14 residues. The CDR3 reads CASRGAFQAYEQYF. As DNA, the CDR3 is TGTGCCAGCAGAGGGGCGTTCCAAGCCTACGAGCAGTACTTC.

The chain links TRBV27 to TRBJ2-5; D remains ambiguous. V gave up 4 bases and J gave up 1 base, with 16 bases separating them. CDR3 size: 16 residues. CDR1 MNHEY and CDR2 SMNVEV come from the germline V gene (reference sequence). CDR3 sequence reads: CASSYSRALVQETQYF. For the CDR3, the DNA is TGTGCCAGCAGTTACTCACGGGCTTTGGTCCAAGAGACCCAGTACTTC.

This clonotype came up many times. The chain links TRBV20-1 to TRBJ2-5, with TRBD2 identical over 9 bases. The CDR3 is made up of 15 amino acids. Per germline, CDR1 DFQATT and CDR2 SNEGSKA (reference sequence). The trim removed 0 bases at V and 3 bases at J, leaving 5 bases unmatched. The CDR3 DNA is TGCAGTGCTAGAGATTGGGCGGGAGGGAAAGAGACCCAGTACTTC. Translated: CSARDWAGGKETQYF.

This clonotype came up many times. The V call is TRBV11-2, the J call TRBJ2-2; 13 bases match TRBD2. The germline V gene encodes CDR1 SGHAT and CDR2 FQNNGV. The CDR3 length is 16 residues. V shed 5 bases, J shed 4 bases, and the junction held 4 bases outside the gene matches. The CDR3 DNA reads as TGTGCCAGCAGCAAGACTAGCGGGAGGCTCACCGGGGAGCTGTTTTTT. The encoded protein is CASSKTSGRLTGELFF.

This clonotype was observed a handful of times. The rearrangement links TRBV20-1 to TRBJ2-5; 13 bases align to TRBD2. After removal of 5 bases from V and 5 bases from J, the junction contained 5 bases not matched to a gene. From germline, CDR1 is DFQATT and CDR2 SNEGSKA (reference sequence). The CDR3 length is 14 residues. In DNA form, the CDR3 reads TGCAGTGCTTGGACTAGCGGGAGTCGGGAGACCCAGTACTTC. It yields the protein CSAWTSGSRETQYF.

This clonotype occurred a few times. The chain links TRBV18 to TRBJ2-7, with 7 bases that match TRBD1. CDR3 length: 14 amino acids. With V trimmed by 6 bases and J by 5 bases, 10 bases remained unmatched. The germline V gene encodes CDR1 KGHSH and CDR2 LQKENI. The CDR3 DNA is TGTGCCAGCTCTGGAGACAGGGTAGGGGACGAGCAGTACTTC. Encoded protein: CASSGDRVGDEQYF.

This clonotype was recorded many times. V is TRBV12-3 or TRBV12-4 and J is TRBJ2-2; D is undetermined. CDR3 length: 14 amino acids. V dropped 3 bases and J dropped 0 bases, with 5 bases sitting between them. The CDR3 region is CASSFRPNTGELFF. CDR3 in DNA: TGTGCCAGCAGTTTCAGGCCGAACACCGGGGAGCTGTTTTTT.

This clonotype was recorded at least ten times. V is TRBV6-1 and J is TRBJ2-7, with TRBD1 matching over 7 bases. After removal of 1 base from V and 6 bases from J, the junction contained 12 bases not matched to a gene. The CDR3 spans 16 residues. Germline lookup yields CDR1 MNHNS and CDR2 SASEGT. CDR3 sequence: CASSEDAGGNWGEQYF. The CDR3 coding sequence is TGTGCCAGCAGTGAAGACGCAGGGGGAAATTGGGGCGAGCAGTACTTC.

The chain uses TRBV30 and TRBJ2-2, with unresolved D. CDR1 is GTSNPN and CDR2 is SVGIG in the germline V gene (reference sequence). The CDR3 runs to 11 residues. Trimming left V 0 bases short and J 7 bases short, with 3 bases between. As DNA, the CDR3 is TGTGCCTGGAGTGTAAGCGGGGAGCTGTTTTTT. Its translation: CAWSVSGELFF.

This chain links TRBV7-9 with TRBJ2-1; 8 bases match TRBD2. The CDR3 loop spans 14 amino acids. In germline, CDR1 is SEHNR, CDR2 FQNEAQ (reference sequence). V was pared by 10 bases and J by 5 bases, with 10 bases of the junction left unmatched. CDR3: CAIEAGVGDNEQFF. In DNA form, the CDR3 reads TGTGCCATAGAAGCGGGAGTCGGCGACAATGAGCAGTTCTTC.

This clonotype has a handful of counts. J is TRBJ2-1 and V is TRBV28, with TRBD2 identical over 7 bases. The CDR3 has 17 amino acids. Germline CDR1 and CDR2: MDHEN and SYDVKM. V lost 5 bases, J lost 0 bases, and 10 bases stayed unmatched. CDR3 residues: CASSPASSGGSYNEQFF. The DNA of the CDR3 is TGTGCCAGCAGTCCTGCTTCTAGCGGAGGCTCCTACAATGAGCAGTTCTTC.

This clonotype has more than one count but fewer than ten. The rearrangement uses TRBV15 and TRBJ1-1; D is uncertain. The V end lost 8 bases, the J end lost 1 base, and 14 bases lay between the germline ends. The CDR3 is 14 residues long. Germline V gene data show CDR1 as LNHNV and CDR2 as YYDKDF (reference sequence). The CDR3 sequence: CATREDDGNTEAFF. CDR3 bases: TGTGCCACCCGGGAGGACGACGGGAACACTGAAGCTTTCTTT.

In this sample, this clonotype turned up many times. The rearrangement links TRBV11-2 to TRBJ2-2, with TRBD2 matching 8 bases. V shed 1 base and J 9 bases; nucleotides not matched to a gene: 13. This CDR3 is built from 17 residues. Looked up from germline, CDR1 is SGHAT and CDR2 is FQNNGV. The CDR3 DNA sequence: TGTGCCAGCAGCTTAGTCGGGAGGGCCCGATTGACCAGGGAGCTGTTTTTT. It is translated as CASSLVGRARLTRELFF.

The chain is built from TRBV27 and TRBJ1-4; the D gene is possibly TRBD1 (5 bases). The V gene's germline CDR1 is MNHEY and CDR2 SMNVEV (reference sequence). V dropped 5 bases and J dropped 11 bases, with 21 bases sitting between them. The CDR3 covers 15 residues. The CDR3 bases are TGTGCCAGCAGTCCTAGGACACTAGATCCTGGGAAACTGTTTTTT. Protein product: CASSPRTLDPGKLFF.

The chain has TRBV5-1 and TRBJ2-7; D is possibly TRBD1 or TRBD2 (5 bases each). V lost 4 bases and J 7 bases, leaving 18 bases between the germline ends. This CDR3 is 14 amino acids long. Per germline, CDR1 SGHRS and CDR2 YFSETQ. Here the CDR3 reads CASSTAGTQNEQYF. CDR3 DNA sequence: TGCGCCAGCAGCACAGCCGGGACGCAAAATGAGCAGTACTTC. Drawing the rest from reference TRBV5-1 and TRBJ2-7, the complete variable domain is KAGVTQTPRYLIKTRGQQVTLSCSPISGHRSVSWYQQTPGQGLQFLFEYFSETQRNKGNFPGRFSGRQFSNSRSEMNVSTLELGDSALYLCASSTAGTQNEQYFGPGTRLTVT.

This clonotype was seen many times. V gene TRBV28 combines with J gene TRBJ2-7, with D tentatively TRBD2 (5 bases). Germline loops: CDR1 MDHEN, CDR2 SYDVKM. Trimming shortened V by 5 bases and J by 7 bases, and 18 bases separated the two germline ends. The CDR3 is 14 amino acids. The CDR3 spells CASSPGPGRREQYF. CDR3 nucleotide sequence: TGTGCCAGCAGTCCGGGCCCTGGAAGGAGGGAGCAGTACTTC. The full variable domain, completed using reference TRBV28 and TRBJ2-7, is DVKVTQSSRYLVKRTGEKVFLECVQDMDHENMFWYRQDPGLGLRLIYFSYDVKMKEKGDIPEGYSVSREKKERFSLILESASTNQTSMYLCASSPGPGRREQYFGPGTRLTVT.

This clonotype was observed at least ten times. The rearrangement joins TRBV18 to TRBJ2-5; D unclear. The V end lost 5 bases, the J end lost 1 base, and 2 bases lay between the germline ends. The germline CDR1 and CDR2 sequences are KGHSH and LQKENI. This CDR3 spans 11 amino acids. The CDR3 bases are TGTGCCAGCTCAGCCCAAGAGACCCAGTACTTC. Protein product: CASSAQETQYF.

This clonotype was observed a handful of times. The CDR3 sequence is CSARASRETQYF. For the CDR3, the DNA is TGCAGTGCTAGGGCCAGTCGGGAGACCCAGTACTTC. The chain carries TRBV20-1 and TRBJ2-5; D unclear. The CDR3 extends over 12 amino acids. Germline V CDR1 and CDR2: DFQATT, SNEGSKA (reference sequence). The V end lost 3 bases, the J end lost 5 bases, and 10 bases lay between the germline ends.

This chain joins TRBV3-1 and TRBJ1-4; 7 bases map to TRBD1. The CDR3 runs to 13 residues. The ends lost 5 bases at V and 10 bases at J; junction bases unmatched: 7. Germline CDR1 is LGHDT and CDR2 is YNNKEL (reference sequence). The CDR3 is CASSRGQGAKLFF. The CDR3 region has the DNA TGTGCCAGCAGCAGGGGGCAGGGAGCAAAACTGTTTTTT.